Presented here are 23 T cell receptor beta chains from one specimen sequenced in a study of OX40 agonist ivuxolimab in advanced cancers. Profiled with immunoSEQ multiplex PCR; TCRdb holds only in-frame clones, not every one. Of tens of thousands of clones in the sample, around nine tenths were seen once. This material consisted of CD4+ or CD8+ T cells sorted from blood, taken in a trial of the OX40 agonist ivuxolimab. Receptor source: an adult with an advanced solid tumor such as melanoma, head and neck, liver or kidney cancer.

The rearrangement joins TRBV10-2 to TRBJ1-2, with TRBD1 matching 7 bases. With 7 bases clipped from V and 7 bases from J, the junction kept 9 bases outside the gene matches. The CDR3 spans 13 residues. Germline V gene data show CDR1 as WSHSY and CDR2 as SAAADI. CDR3 DNA: TGCGCCAGCACCGCCCCAGGGGGGGGTGGCTACACCTTC. Its protein is CASTAPGGGGYTF.

The rearrangement uses TRBV5-4 and TRBJ1-2; 7 nucleotides line up with TRBD1. J lost 4 bases, V lost 4 bases, and 4 bases had no gene match. CDR3 length equals 13 residues. CDR1 is SGHNT and CDR2 is YYREEE in the germline V gene (reference sequence). The CDR3 loop is CASSRDSSYGYTF. The DNA for the CDR3 is TGTGCCAGCAGCCGGGACAGTTCCTATGGCTACACCTTC.

This chain joins TRBV29-1 and TRBJ2-1; TRBD2 aligns across 12 bases. Trimming took 3 bases from V and 10 from J; bases not matched to a gene: 10. The CDR3 has 15 amino acids. CDR1 and CDR2 from the germline V gene are SQVTM and ANQGSEA. CDR3 protein: CSVEKTSGSFEEQFF. The CDR3 DNA is TGCAGCGTTGAGAAGACTAGCGGGAGTTTTGAGGAGCAGTTCTTC.

This sequence joins TRBV29-1 and TRBJ2-7, with 10 bases that match TRBD1. The ends lost 7 bases at V and 3 bases at J; junction bases unmatched: 6. The germline CDR1 and CDR2 sequences are SQVTM and ANQGSEA. This CDR3 has 13 residues. The CDR3 reads CSASTGGGYEQYF. Written as DNA, the CDR3 is TGCAGCGCCTCGACAGGGGGCGGCTACGAGCAGTACTTC.

This chain uses TRBV30 with TRBJ1-5; D remains ambiguous. This CDR3 spans 13 amino acids. V was pared by 1 base and J by 5 bases, with 9 bases between. In germline, CDR1 is GTSNPN, CDR2 SVGIG (reference sequence). CDR3: CAWSAPADQPQHF. CDR3 sequence (DNA): TGTGCCTGGAGTGCACCGGCGGATCAGCCCCAGCATTTT.

The V call is TRBV7-9, the J call TRBJ2-1; D is perhaps TRBD2 (5 bases). This CDR3 is built from 14 residues. V was cut by 8 bases and J by 7 bases, with 18 bases left in between. CDR1 and CDR2 from the germline V gene are SEHNR and FQNEAQ (reference sequence). CDR3 DNA sequence: TGTGCCAGCGCCTCGGTTGCGGGCCGGAATGAGCAGTTCTTC. Its protein product is CASASVAGRNEQFF.

This CDR3 is CALQASSYEQYF. The CDR3 nucleotides are TGTGCCTTGCAGGCTAGCTCCTACGAGCAGTACTTC. V is TRBV30 and J is TRBJ2-7, with unresolved D. V gave up 7 bases and J gave up 0 bases, with 10 bases separating them. The CDR3 is made up of 12 amino acids. Germline V lookup: CDR1 GTSNPN, CDR2 SVGIG (reference sequence).

The J gene is TRBJ2-5, the V gene TRBV28; 16 bases are a match to TRBD2. The CDR3 loop spans 18 amino acids. Losses at the gene ends were 5 bases for V and 3 bases for J; bases not matched to a gene: 9. Germline V gene lookup returns CDR1 MDHEN and CDR2 SYDVKM. The DNA of the CDR3 is TGTGCCAGCAGTCCCGGGACTAGCGGGAGGGCATCTAAAGAGACCCAGTACTTC. Protein sequence: CASSPGTSGRASKETQYF.

The chain has TRBV5-8 and TRBJ2-7, with 10 bases fitting TRBD1. The CDR3 has 15 residues. Germline CDR1 reads SGHTS; CDR2 reads YDEGEE. The V gene end was trimmed by 4 bases and the J gene end by 10 bases; junction bases not matched to a gene: 14. In DNA, the CDR3 is TGTGCCAGCAGCGCCGGTGGGACAGGGGTGGTTCGTCAGTACTTC. Protein sequence: CASSAGGTGVVRQYF.

V gene TRBV28 combines with J gene TRBJ2-3, with a tentative D call TRBD2 (5 bases). V shed 3 bases and J shed 14 bases, with 15 bases lying between them. The CDR3 is made up of 12 amino acids. Germline values: CDR1 MDHEN, CDR2 SYDVKM. CDR3 sequence (DNA): TGTGCCAGCAGTTTCGGACTGGTTTTCCCGTATTTT. It translates to CASSFGLVFPYF.

The V and J genes are TRBV29-1 and TRBJ1-1; 8 bases fit TRBD1. With V trimmed by 6 bases and J by 0 bases, 15 bases remained unmatched. CDR1 is SQVTM and CDR2 is ANQGSEA in the germline V gene. The CDR3 extends over 17 amino acids. The CDR3 sequence: CSVAQTGASALNTEAFF. The DNA of the CDR3 is TGCAGCGTCGCCCAGACAGGGGCCAGTGCCCTGAACACTGAAGCTTTCTTT.

The CDR3 DNA follows: TGTGCCAGCTCACAGGGGGCAGGTAATCAGCCCCAGCATTTT. As protein: CASSQGAGNQPQHF. The gene calls are TRBV18 and TRBJ1-5; 7 bases agree with TRBD1. This CDR3 contains 14 residues. The germline gives CDR1 KGHSH, CDR2 LQKENI. The V and J ends lost 4 bases and 4 bases, in that order; junction bases with no gene match: 4.

CDR3 sequence (DNA): TGTGCCAGTAGTATAGTGGGCACTGACTATGGCTACACCTTC. It translates to CASSIVGTDYGYTF. V is TRBV19 and J is TRBJ1-2, with no clear D. This CDR3 comprises 14 residues. V was pared by 1 base and J by 3 bases, with 9 bases between. CDR1 is LNHDA and CDR2 is SQIVND in the germline V gene (reference sequence).

The chain couples TRBV28 to TRBJ1-2, with 11 bases identical to TRBD1. The CDR3 sequence is 14 residues long. The J segment lost 4 bases and the V segment lost 6 bases, leaving 4 bases of the junction unmatched. Germline V gene sequence: CDR1 MDHEN, CDR2 SYDVKM. The CDR3 loop is CASSPGQGVYGYTF. The CDR3 region has the DNA TGTGCCAGCAGCCCGGGACAGGGGGTCTATGGCTACACCTTC.

V gene TRBV5-8 combines with J gene TRBJ2-7; D is possibly TRBD2 (5 bases). CDR1 SGHTS and CDR2 YDEGEE come from the germline V gene. There are 14 residues in the CDR3. Trimming removed 2 bases at V and 3 bases at J, with 12 bases between. The CDR3 spells CASSFLGLVYEQYF. CDR3 nucleotide sequence: TGTGCCAGCAGCTTCCTAGGACTGGTCTACGAGCAGTACTTC. Using reference TRBV5-8 and TRBJ2-7 for the parts outside the CDR3, the full variable domain is EAGVTQSPTHLIKTRGQQATLRCSPISGHTSVYWYQQALGLGLQFLLWYDEGEERNRGNFPPRFSGRQFPNYSSELNVNALELEDSALYLCASSFLGLVYEQYFGPGTRLTVT.

The V and J genes are TRBV5-1 and TRBJ2-1, with 8 positions matching TRBD1. This CDR3 region has 13 residues. Germline V gene data show CDR1 as SGHRS and CDR2 as YFSETQ. Losses at the gene ends were 4 bases for V and 7 bases for J; bases not matched to a gene: 4. The CDR3 DNA is TGCGCCAGCAGCGGGGACAGGCGGAATGAGCAGTTCTTC. Amino acid sequence: CASSGDRRNEQFF.

The chain carries TRBV19 and TRBJ2-3; TRBD1 agrees at 8 bases. Unmatched junction bases numbered 6, after V lost 3 bases and J lost 4 bases. The CDR3 spans 15 residues. Per germline, CDR1 LNHDA and CDR2 SQIVND (reference sequence). The CDR3 loop is CASSMLQGDADTQYF. For the CDR3, the DNA is TGTGCCAGTAGTATGCTACAGGGGGATGCAGATACGCAGTATTTT. The full variable domain, rest sourced from reference TRBV19 and TRBJ2-3, is DGGITQSPKYLFRKEGQNVTLSCEQNLNHDAMYWYRQDPGQGLRLIYYSQIVNDFQKGDIAEGYSVSREKKESFPLTVTSAQKNPTAFYLCASSMLQGDADTQYFGPGTRLTVL.

The chain is built from TRBV4-2 and TRBJ2-3, with 7 bases matching TRBD2. V shed 6 bases, J shed 5 bases, and the junction held 17 bases outside the gene matches. The CDR3 loop spans 17 amino acids. Germline V gives CDR1 LGHNA, CDR2 YNFKEQ. CDR3 sequence reads: CASRPRLAGGVLDTQYF. Here the CDR3 DNA reads TGTGCCAGCAGACCCAGACTAGCCGGAGGAGTCCTAGATACGCAGTATTTT.

The V gene is TRBV7-8, the J gene TRBJ1-4; maybe TRBD1 (6 bases). The CDR3 consists of 17 residues. V was shortened by 4 bases and J by 4 bases, with 19 bases between the two germline ends. Germline CDR1 reads SGHVS; CDR2 reads FQNEAQ. The CDR3 region has the DNA TGTGCCAGCAGCTCAACCGGGGGGGGACAACGTAATGAAAAACTGTTTTTT. It encodes CASSSTGGGQRNEKLFF.

The chain carries TRBV6-5 and TRBJ2-6, with TRBD1 matching 10 bases. Germline CDR1 is MNHEY and CDR2 is SVGAGI. CDR3 size: 16 residues. V lost 2 bases to trimming and J lost 2 bases; unmatched junction nucleotides: 0. CDR3 DNA sequence: TGTGCCAGCAGTTACGGGACAGGGGCTGGGGCCAACGTCCTGACTTTC. Protein: CASSYGTGAGANVLTF.

V and J are TRBV6-6 and TRBJ2-1; possible D gene TRBD1, 5 bases. The CDR3 contains 13 residues. The V gene's germline CDR1 is MNHNY and CDR2 SVGAGI (reference sequence). The V gene lost 4 bases and the J gene lost 3 bases, with 7 bases spanning the gap. CDR3 sequence reads: CASSSDNYNEQFF. The CDR3 nucleotides are TGTGCCAGCAGTTCGGACAACTACAATGAGCAGTTCTTC.

The chain carries TRBV18 and TRBJ2-7, with 7 bases lining up with TRBD2. The CDR3 sequence is 15 residues long. The germline gives CDR1 KGHSH, CDR2 LQKENI. The trim removed 3 bases at V and 2 bases at J, leaving 7 bases unmatched. The CDR3 protein is CASSPIAGAPYEQYF. In DNA, the CDR3 is TGTGCCAGCTCACCCATCGCGGGAGCCCCCTACGAGCAGTACTTC.

The V call is TRBV30, the J call TRBJ2-3; D perhaps matches TRBD1 (6 bases). The V gene lost 1 base and the J gene lost 0 bases, with 11 bases spanning the gap. CDR1 is GTSNPN, CDR2 SVGIG, per germline (reference sequence). The CDR3 runs to 15 residues. Here the CDR3 reads CAWSGGGHSTDTQYF. CDR3 bases: TGTGCCTGGAGTGGAGGGGGACATAGCACAGATACGCAGTATTTT.